Listed below are T cell receptor beta chains from one sample, sequenced in a study of blood T cell repertoires in COVID-19. TCRdb's copy holds only in-frame clones and misses some; the assay was immunoSEQ multiplex PCR. This sample has approximately 500,000 clones; roughly 89% occur once, and the top ten carry about 8.2%. The sample comprised peripheral blood. These receptors all come from a woman between 50 and 59 years old with COVID-19, enrolled during active disease. Each CDR3 is given with its conserved first and last residue.

j_call v_call cdr3_aa
TRBJ2-7 TRBV18 CASSPPTGRVYEQYF
TRBJ1-1 TRBV29-1 CSASSAPGSPGTEAFF
TRBJ2-3 TRBV3-1/TRBV3-2 CASSRQRLADTQYF
TRBJ1-5 TRBV6-5 CASSFIQGKSNQPQHF
TRBJ2-7 TRBV7-2 CASSRVTSGGPQYF
TRBJ1-2 TRBV18 CASSPAGGRRDGYTF
TRBJ1-2 TRBV5-6 CASSPEGRSYGYTF
TRBJ2-1 TRBV5-8 CASSLTRSSYNEQFF
TRBJ2-3 TRBV29-1 CSVEVGSGGSTDTQYF
TRBJ1-6 TRBV5-1 CASSQGDSNSPLHF
TRBJ1-1 TRBV29-1 CSALPFRGGDTEAFF
TRBJ1-4 TRBV5-1 CASSSQGAHEKLFF
TRBJ1-2 TRBV28 CASSSHRGQGYGYTF
TRBJ2-1 TRBV5-5 CASSLGQSSYNEQFF
TRBJ1-6 TRBV19 CASSITGVRSPLHF
TRBJ2-7 TRBV7-9 CASSSGQTYEQYF
TRBJ2-1 TRBV7-3 CASSASGTSVDEQFF
TRBJ1-1 TRBV4-1 CASSQDRAPQGTEAFF
TRBJ2-1 TRBV11-2 CASSLSLGDNGFF
TRBJ1-3 TRBV6-5 CAGGSSGNTIYF
TRBJ1-6 TRBV19 CASSRTGGADSPLHF
TRBJ2-7 TRBV28 CASSLPTGTPFYEQYF
TRBJ2-7 TRBV18 CASSPSRGESGQYF
TRBJ2-5 TRBV30 CALDLAVTYQETQYF
TRBJ1-1 TRBV24-1 CATNSDPGGTEAFF
TRBJ1-3 TRBV6-6 CASSGGTDGNTIYF
TRBJ1-1 TRBV7-8 CASSRRTGPYEAFF
TRBJ1-6 TRBV24-1 CATPPQVSSPLHF
TRBJ1-2 TRBV9 CASSGQQGWNGYTF
TRBJ1-3 TRBV5-6 CASSLLGRVENTIYF
TRBJ2-5 TRBV10-3 CAIRGDSQETQYF
TRBJ1-2 TRBV29-1 CSVDGTVMGYTF
TRBJ1-2 TRBV19 CASRFAGRGDYGYTF
TRBJ2-1 TRBV28 CASSNQEDRRDNEQFF
TRBJ1-3 TRBV4-2 CASSLWGGGSGNTIYF
TRBJ1-1 TRBV5-1 CASSPGQEAFF
TRBJ1-4 TRBV29-1 CSVAGQENEKLFF
TRBJ1-2 TRBV11-2 CASSLAQHRNYGYTF
TRBJ2-3 TRBV19 CASSIRLAGGYADTQYF
TRBJ2-5 TRBV24-1 CATSDRTGLVETQYF
TRBJ1-3 TRBV2 CASSVRQAMSNTIYF
TRBJ2-1 TRBV24-1 CATSVGGWDEQFF
TRBJ1-1 TRBV6-2/TRBV6-3 CASSLVGRHTEAFF